The 14 T cell receptor beta chains in this list originate from one sample, sequenced in a study of cytomegalovirus exposure and HLA in healthy donors. The PCR ran on 60 Vbeta and 13 Jbeta primers. The table came from immunoSEQ multiplex PCR; TCRdb's copy has only in-frame clones and leaves some out. The sample lists more than 150,000 clones, about 80% seen once, with 2% to 2.5% in the top ten. Sequenced sample: PBMCs. The receptors here all came from a woman under 40 in good health and CMV-seronegative.

This sequence joins TRBV27 and TRBJ1-5; 8 bases map to TRBD1. The length of the CDR3 is 14 residues. V shed 6 bases, J shed 7 bases, and the junction held 8 bases outside the gene matches. CDR1 is MNHEY and CDR2 is SMNVEV in the germline V gene (reference sequence). This CDR3 is CASSAGGDGQPQHF. Written as DNA, the CDR3 is TGTGCCAGCAGCGCAGGGGGCGATGGCCAGCCCCAGCATTTT.

CDR3 sequence reads: CASSHGIRLVANEQFF. CDR3 bases: TGTGCCAGCAGCCACGGGATTCGACTAGTGGCCAATGAGCAGTTCTTC. V and J are TRBV27 and TRBJ2-1, with D possibly TRBD2 on 6 matching bases. This CDR3 spans 16 amino acids. V lost 6 bases, J lost 6 bases, and 21 bases lay in between. Germline V gene sequence: CDR1 MNHEY, CDR2 SMNVEV (reference sequence).

This clone was seen a handful of times. The rearrangement links TRBV6-1 to TRBJ2-7, with 7 bases fitting TRBD1. This CDR3 has 15 residues. Germline trimming cut 3 bases from V and 1 base from J; bases unmatched to any gene: 6. In germline, CDR1 is MNHNS, CDR2 SASEGT. CDR3 DNA sequence: TGTGCCAGCAGTGAGTCCGGGACAGTATCCTACGAGCAGTACTTC. It specifies CASSESGTVSYEQYF.

This chain links TRBV9 with TRBJ2-3; TRBD2 matches at 13 bases. Per germline, CDR1 SGDLS and CDR2 YYNGEE. The CDR3 loop spans 17 amino acids. The V gene end was trimmed by 3 bases and the J gene end by 2 bases; junction bases not matched to a gene: 6. The CDR3 DNA reads TGTGCCAGCAGCGCGACGGGACTAGCGGGACTCACAGATACGCAGTATTTT. Encoded protein: CASSATGLAGLTDTQYF.

The V gene is TRBV7-8, the J gene TRBJ2-1; 7 bases fit TRBD2. The CDR3 runs 15 residues. V shed 1 base and J 6 bases; nucleotides not matched to a gene: 6. The V gene's germline CDR1 is SGHVS and CDR2 FQNEAQ. The CDR3, as DNA: TGTGCCAGCAGCTTAGGCGGGAGTGCGCGCAATGAGCAGTTCTTC. It codes for CASSLGGSARNEQFF.

The chain joins TRBV5-1 to TRBJ1-2, with 7 bases that match TRBD1. From germline, CDR1 is SGHRS and CDR2 YFSETQ. Trimming took 4 bases from V and 8 from J; bases not matched to a gene: 8. The CDR3 runs 13 residues. CDR3 sequence: CASSDRVYVGYTF. CDR3 sequence (DNA): TGCGCCAGCAGCGACAGGGTTTATGTCGGCTACACCTTC.

This sequence joins TRBV11-2 and TRBJ1-5; 7 nucleotides line up with TRBD1. Germline loops: CDR1 SGHAT, CDR2 FQNNGV. The length of the CDR3 is 14 residues. V lost 5 bases, J lost 7 bases, and 8 bases stayed unmatched. The CDR3 spells CASSRGTALQPQHF. The DNA of the CDR3 is TGTGCCAGCAGCCGGGGGACAGCCTTACAGCCCCAGCATTTT.

This sequence joins TRBV4-1 and TRBJ2-3; D gene uncertain. The CDR3 length is 13 residues. V shed 2 bases and J shed 2 bases, with 5 bases lying between them. Looked up from germline, CDR1 is MGHRA and CDR2 is YSYEKL. The CDR3 region is CASSQSYTDTQYF. The CDR3 DNA reads as TGCGCCAGCAGCCAATCCTACACAGATACGCAGTATTTT.

V usage is TRBV7-2 and J usage is TRBJ2-6; 7 nucleotides line up with TRBD1. Losses at the gene ends were 6 bases for V and 0 bases for J; bases not matched to a gene: 8. Germline CDR1 reads SGHTA; CDR2 reads FQGNSA. The CDR3 has 17 amino acids. The CDR3 nucleotides are TGTGCCAGCAGTCCGACAGGGTTCCCCTCTGGGGCCAACGTCCTGACTTTC. Protein product: CASSPTGFPSGANVLTF.

Concerning this clone itself: The junction and the germline gene differ at one end; a read error may be behind it. This chain joins TRBV2 and TRBJ1-2, with 8 bases identical to TRBD1. The CDR3 is made up of 14 amino acids. CDR1 is SNHLY, CDR2 FYNNEI, per germline. The CDR3 sequence: CASSDRPGQVGFPF. CDR3 DNA sequence: TGTGCCAGCAGTGATAGGCCGGGACAGGTCGGTTTCCCCTTC.

V and J are TRBV11-2 and TRBJ2-7; 7 positions agree with TRBD1. Germline loops: CDR1 SGHAT, CDR2 FQNNGV. V was pared by 5 bases and J by 3 bases, with 4 bases of the junction left unmatched. The CDR3 totals 13 residues. The CDR3 protein is CASSIGTVYEQYF. In nucleotides, the CDR3 is TGTGCCAGCAGCATCGGGACAGTCTACGAGCAGTACTTC.

V gene TRBV6-5 combines with J gene TRBJ2-7; 10 bases fit TRBD1. J lost 4 bases, V lost 6 bases, and 6 bases had no gene match. Germline V gene data show CDR1 as MNHEY and CDR2 as SVGAGI. This CDR3 has 14 amino acids. Here the CDR3 DNA reads TGTGCCAGCAGACGCAGACAGGGGGCGTACGAGCAGTACTTC. Residues: CASRRRQGAYEQYF.

The chain recombines TRBV20-1 with TRBJ1-2; no clear D. The ends were cut back, 0 bases at V and 8 bases at J, with 7 bases in the middle. The CDR3 runs to 11 residues. Per germline, CDR1 DFQATT and CDR2 SNEGSKA (reference sequence). The CDR3 is CSARDRLGYTF. In DNA, the CDR3 is TGCAGTGCTAGAGATCGACTCGGCTACACCTTC.

This clone was recorded once. The chain combines TRBV13 with TRBJ2-3, with 8 bases fitting TRBD1. There are 15 residues in the CDR3. Trimming at V came to 5 bases and at J to 6 bases, leaving 10 bases not matched to a gene. Germline CDR1 and CDR2: PRHDT and FYEKMQ (reference sequence). The CDR3 DNA follows: TGTGCCAGCAGCCCCATGCAGGGGGCTATGGATACGCAGTATTTT. Translating gives CASSPMQGAMDTQYF.